This TCR beta chain was found in a study of shared clonotypes between healthy human individuals. All donors were Caucasian adults living in Nashville, Tennessee. At the deep level, the assay was run. How the authors handled the data: ImmunoSEQ yielded junction-only sequences lacking quality scores, so filtering differed. Clones were sequenced by immunoSEQ multiplex PCR, and TCRdb holds only the in-frame ones, with some missing. V, J and clone size are taken as reported in that table, and D and trimming were inferred from the DNA itself. The sample shows fewer than 650,000 clones, 76% of them seen only once. This clone was seen repeatedly, ten times or more. Germline CDR1 is SGHNT and CDR2 is YYREEE (reference sequence). This CDR3 is 16 amino acids long. V dropped 0 bases and J dropped 1 base, with 14 bases sitting between them.

The J gene is TRBJ2-7, the V gene TRBV5-4; D perhaps matches TRBD2 (6 bases). This clonotype was obtained from a woman between 40 and 55 years old in good health. Some clones in this sample may be carry-over from other donors' samples. Sequenced: PBMCs. The CDR3, as DNA: TGTGCCAGCAGCTTGGCCCCCGGGACTCGATCCTACGAGCAGTACTTC. Protein: CASSLAPGTRSYEQYF.